Following are 8 T cell receptor beta chains from one sample sequenced in a study of T cells in AML relapse after transplant. Amplification used RNA template and a modified RACE PCR instead of multiplex PCR. Using its own MiXCR run on the PCR reads, TCRdb lists one record per CDR3 protein. Of about 3,500 distinct CDR3 sequences in the sample, around a tenth are singletons; the top ten hold roughly 32%. The input for sequencing was bone marrow, either the whole sample or a sorted T cell fraction (not recorded which), taken in complete remission. These receptor sequences come from a human donor who had a stem cell transplant for acute myeloid leukemia. The T cells may partly be graft donor cells.

This clonotype showed up just a few times. The V and J genes are TRBV5-5 and TRBJ1-4, with a tentative D call TRBD1 (6 bases). The length of the CDR3 is 16 residues. CDR1 is SGHKS, CDR2 YYEKEE, per germline (reference sequence). Trimming cost V 3 bases and J 5 bases, with 17 bases left between them. The CDR3: CASSWRGQLSNEKLFF. CDR3 DNA: TGTGCCAGCAGCTGGCGGGGACAACTTTCCAATGAAAAACTGTTTTTT.

Concerning this clonotype: One end of the junction is discordant with germline, which a read error may explain. This chain connects TRBV12-3 or TRBV12-4 to TRBJ2-2; unclear D gene. The CDR3 sequence is 15 residues long. The DNA of the CDR3 is TGTACCAGCAGTCCCTTAGCAGTGAACACCGGGGAGCTGTTTTTT. It translates to CTSSPLAVNTGELFF.

This clonotype has just a few counts. V gene TRBV12-3 or TRBV12-4 combines with J gene TRBJ2-1; 10 bases fit TRBD1. V shed 1 base and J 0 bases; nucleotides not matched to a gene: 3. CDR3 length: 17 residues. The CDR3 sequence is CASSLGGQGDSYNEQFF. DNA of the CDR3: TGTGCCAGCAGTTTAGGAGGACAGGGGGACTCCTACAATGAGCAGTTCTTC.

This clonotype counts as medium-sized. V usage is TRBV6-2 or TRBV6-3 and J usage is TRBJ2-7, with 7 nucleotides matching TRBD1. Germline trimming cut 0 bases from V and 2 bases from J; bases unmatched to any gene: 4. The CDR3 length is 15 residues. Looked up from germline, CDR1 is MNHEY and CDR2 is SVGEGT. The CDR3 is CASSYSGTATYEQYF. The CDR3 DNA follows: TGTGCCAGCAGTTACTCGGGGACAGCAACCTACGAGCAGTACTTC.

This clonotype was observed a handful of times. This chain links TRBV7-8 with TRBJ2-7; D not resolved. The V end was cut by 3 bases, the J end by 2 bases, with 17 bases between. The CDR3 consists of 16 residues. The germline CDR1 and CDR2 sequences are SGHVS and FQNEAQ. CDR3 amino acids: CASSFDFWQSTYEQYF. For the CDR3, the DNA is TGTGCCAGCAGCTTTGATTTTTGGCAGTCGACCTACGAGCAGTACTTC.

By share, this clonotype ranks as medium-sized. The genes are TRBV4-3 and TRBJ1-5; D is ambiguous. Looked up from germline, CDR1 is LGHNA and CDR2 is YSLEER. The CDR3 extends over 15 amino acids. Trimming cost V 0 bases and J 4 bases, with 10 bases left between them. The CDR3 sequence: CASSQDFGRNQPQHF. The DNA for the CDR3 is TGCGCCAGCAGCCAAGACTTCGGGCGTAATCAGCCCCAGCATTTT.

In this sample, this clonotype turned up many times. The chain links TRBV12-3 or TRBV12-4 to TRBJ1-1; D is unclear. The CDR3 extends over 14 amino acids. Trimming removed 4 bases at V and 2 bases at J, with 11 bases between. The CDR3 nucleotides read TGTGCCAGCAGTTCCACGTCCCTAAACACTGAAGCTTTCTTT. Translated: CASSSTSLNTEAFF.

In its sample, this clonotype ranks as medium-sized. The gene calls are TRBV27 and TRBJ1-5, with D uncertain. CDR3 length: 17 residues. With 5 bases removed from V and 0 bases from J, the gap between germline ends came to 17 bases. Looked up from germline, CDR1 is MNHEY and CDR2 is SMNVEV (reference sequence). The CDR3 nucleotides are TGTGCCAGCAGTCCCCTGTTGACTCACCCTAGCAATCAGCCCCAGCATTTT. The encoded protein is CASSPLLTHPSNQPQHF.